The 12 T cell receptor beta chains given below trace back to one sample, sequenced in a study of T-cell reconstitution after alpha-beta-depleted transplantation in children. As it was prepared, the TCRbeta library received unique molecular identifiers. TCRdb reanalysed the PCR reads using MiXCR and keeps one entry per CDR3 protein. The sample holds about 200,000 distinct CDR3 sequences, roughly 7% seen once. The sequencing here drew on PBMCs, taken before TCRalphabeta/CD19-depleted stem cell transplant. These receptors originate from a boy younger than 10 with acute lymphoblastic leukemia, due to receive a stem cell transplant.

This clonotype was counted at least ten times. The DNA of the CDR3 is TGTGCCAGCAGCCGCCGAGTGGAGAACACTGAAGCTTTCTTT. Translated, it gives CASSRRVENTEAFF. The chain couples TRBV21-1 to TRBJ1-1. TRBV21-1 counts as a pseudogene. The CDR3 spans 14 residues.

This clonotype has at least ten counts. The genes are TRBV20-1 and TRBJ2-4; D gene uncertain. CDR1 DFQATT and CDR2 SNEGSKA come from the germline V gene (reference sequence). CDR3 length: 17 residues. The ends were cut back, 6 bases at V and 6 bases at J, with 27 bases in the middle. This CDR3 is CSARNLVGSGERNIQYF. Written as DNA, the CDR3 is TGCAGTGCCCGAAACCTCGTGGGCTCCGGAGAAAGAAACATTCAGTACTTC.

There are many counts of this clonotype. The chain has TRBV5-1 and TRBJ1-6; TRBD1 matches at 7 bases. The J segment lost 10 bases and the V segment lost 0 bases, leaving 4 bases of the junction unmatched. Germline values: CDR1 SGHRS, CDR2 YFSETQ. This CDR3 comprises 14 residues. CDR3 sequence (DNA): TGCGCCAGCAGCTTGGGGCAGGGGGAATCACCCCTCCACTTT. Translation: CASSLGQGESPLHF.

The CDR3 DNA sequence: TGTGCCAGCAGCGGGGGTAACGTCCTGGGCGAGCAGTACTTC. It translates to CASSGGNVLGEQYF. The rearrangement joins TRBV7-2 to TRBJ2-7; D is tentatively TRBD1 or TRBD2 (5 bases each). Trimming took 5 bases from V and 6 from J, leaving 17 bases between them. The CDR3 covers 14 residues. From germline, CDR1 is SGHTA and CDR2 FQGNSA.

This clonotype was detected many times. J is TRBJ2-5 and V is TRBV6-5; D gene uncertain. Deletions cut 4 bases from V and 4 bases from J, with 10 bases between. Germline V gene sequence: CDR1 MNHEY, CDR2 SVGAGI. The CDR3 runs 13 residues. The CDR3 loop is CASSLGYPETQYF. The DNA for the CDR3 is TGTGCCAGCAGTTTAGGATACCCAGAGACCCAGTACTTC.

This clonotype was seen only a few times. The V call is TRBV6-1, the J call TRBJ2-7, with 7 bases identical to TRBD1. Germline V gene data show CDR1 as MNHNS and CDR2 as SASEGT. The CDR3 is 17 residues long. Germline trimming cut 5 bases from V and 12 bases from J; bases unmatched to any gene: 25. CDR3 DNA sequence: TGTGCCAGCAGTCCAGTCCGGGACAGCCTATTTCCGGCGAGAAGGTACTTC. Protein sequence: CASSPVRDSLFPARRYF.

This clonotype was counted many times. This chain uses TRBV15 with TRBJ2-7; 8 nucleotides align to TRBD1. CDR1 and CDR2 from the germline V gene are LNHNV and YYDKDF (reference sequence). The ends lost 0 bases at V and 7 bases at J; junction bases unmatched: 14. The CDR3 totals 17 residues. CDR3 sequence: CATSRDLVAGGWREQYF. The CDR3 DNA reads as TGTGCCACCAGCAGAGATTTGGTGGCAGGGGGCTGGAGGGAGCAGTACTTC.

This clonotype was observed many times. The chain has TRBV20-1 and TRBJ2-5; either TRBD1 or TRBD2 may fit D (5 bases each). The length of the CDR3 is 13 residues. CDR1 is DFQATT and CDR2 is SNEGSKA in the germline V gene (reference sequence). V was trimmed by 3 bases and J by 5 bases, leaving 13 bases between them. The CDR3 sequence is CSARGHWEETQYF. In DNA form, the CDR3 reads TGCAGTGCTAGGGGGCATTGGGAGGAGACCCAGTACTTC.

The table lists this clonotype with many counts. CDR3: CTCFASSYNEQFF. CDR3 DNA sequence: TGCACCTGCTTCGCCAGCTCCTACAATGAGCAGTTCTTC. The rearrangement joins TRBV29-1 to TRBJ2-1; no clear D gene. The CDR3 loop spans 13 amino acids. Germline CDR1 reads SQVTM; CDR2 reads ANQGSEA.

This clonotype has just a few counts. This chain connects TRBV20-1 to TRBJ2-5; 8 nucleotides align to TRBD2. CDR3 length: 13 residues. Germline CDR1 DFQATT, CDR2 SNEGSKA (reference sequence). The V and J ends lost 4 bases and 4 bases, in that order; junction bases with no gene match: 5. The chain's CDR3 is CSAKRENGETQYF. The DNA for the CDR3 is TGCAGTGCTAAGCGGGAGAACGGAGAGACCCAGTACTTC.

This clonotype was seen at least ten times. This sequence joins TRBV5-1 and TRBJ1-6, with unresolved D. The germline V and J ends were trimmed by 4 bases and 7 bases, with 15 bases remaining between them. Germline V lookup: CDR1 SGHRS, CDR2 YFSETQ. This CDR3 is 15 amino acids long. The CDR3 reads CASSPTILANSPLHF. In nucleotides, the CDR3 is TGCGCCAGCAGCCCTACCATCCTAGCCAATTCACCCCTCCACTTT.

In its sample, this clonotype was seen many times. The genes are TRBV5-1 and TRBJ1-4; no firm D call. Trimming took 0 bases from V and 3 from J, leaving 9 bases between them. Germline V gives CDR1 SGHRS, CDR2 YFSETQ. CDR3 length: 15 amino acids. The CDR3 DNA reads TGCGCCAGCAGCTTGGGGCAGGATTCTAATGAAAAACTGTTTTTT. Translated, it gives CASSLGQDSNEKLFF. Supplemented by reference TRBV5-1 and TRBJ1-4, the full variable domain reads KAGVTQTPRYLIKTRGQQVTLSCSPISGHRSVSWYQQTPGQGLQFLFEYFSETQRNKGNFPGRFSGRQFSNSRSEMNVSTLELGDSALYLCASSLGQDSNEKLFFGSGTQLSVL.